The entry that follows covers one TCR beta chain sequence. Previously, flow cytometry had revealed CD8+CD57+ cell expansion in the patients chosen for sequencing. Untreated patients provided the blood samples, with no therapy given before sampling. The data were obtained in a study of CD8+CD57+ T cells in acquired aplastic anemia. Study details: Mean yield of DNA from sorted CD4+ and CD8+ cells was approximately 3 ug.

The study profiled TCR beta VDJ and CDR3 using genomic DNA as template. Via MiXCR, TCRdb re-called the reads, giving one row per CDR3 protein. The sample contains hundreds of thousands of distinct CDR3 sequences, roughly 61% of which appear only once. Sequencing was carried out using sorted CD4+, CD8+, or CD8+CD57+ T cells (not recorded which) from PBMCs. The receptor was isolated from a human donor with aplastic anemia.

The DNA for the CDR3 is TGTGCCAGCAGCTTACTTCTACTAGCGGGGGGTCAGACCCAGTACTTC. Protein: CASSLLLLAGGQTQYF. The rearrangement joins TRBV7-2 to TRBJ2-5; 12 bases line up with TRBD2. Per the germline V gene, CDR1 is SGHTA and CDR2 is FQGNSA. V gave up 2 bases and J gave up 6 bases; unmatched junction bases: 7. CDR3 length: 16 amino acids.